Described below is a single T cell receptor (beta chain) sequence and its context. Under the authors' procedure: Estimation of nucleated cell counts was performed using reference gene primer amplification. Profiled with immunoSEQ multiplex PCR; TCRdb holds only in-frame clones, not every one. V and J calls and clone size follow that table, whereas D and trimming were derived from the DNA. The top ten clones hold 6.8% of a sample with 220,000 or so clones, 84% of them seen once. These data belong to a study of blood T cell repertoires in COVID-19. For the study at large: Sites in the United States, Italy and Spain provided acute and convalescent COVID-19 samples.

Participants reported their clinical history, and cohort assignment relied on those reports. Either two negative PCRs, clearance, or symptom resolution qualified Cohort 3 donors as recovered. Germline-derived CDR1 and CDR2 are MNHNS and SASEGT. The CDR3 spans 13 residues. V was cut by 2 bases and J by 4 bases, with 9 bases left in between. This clonotype was sampled from a woman in her forties who had recovered from COVID-19. The sequencing sample was made of PBMCs or T cells enriched from blood (not recorded which). The J gene is TRBJ2-7, the V gene TRBV6-1, with no clear D. CDR3 amino acids: CASSETVKYEQYF. The DNA of the CDR3 is TGTGCCAGCAGTGAAACGGTAAAATACGAGCAGTACTTC.